A selection of T cell receptor beta chains follows, all from one sample in a study of naive and memory T cell subsets. TCRdb re-called the UMI-ligation and nested PCR reads with MiXCR, one entry per CDR3 protein. The sample has about 85,000 distinct CDR3 sequences, 10% to 15% seen once; the top ten hold approximately 0.94%. The sample was central memory CD4+ T cells from blood. The receptors were gathered from a human donor in good health. The CDR3 runs from the conserved cysteine through the conserved F or W. A D gene is named only where the DNA matches it firmly. Rows may omit the clone size; those that give it use once, few, many or a size class.

J gene,clone size,CDR3 length,D gene,V gene,CDR3 protein,CDR3 DNA
TRBJ1-4,NA,13,NA,TRBV28,CASISSTNEKLFF,TGTGCCAGCATATCGTCAACTAATGAAAAACTGTTTTTT
TRBJ2-6,NA,15,NA,TRBV27,CASRGTASGANVLTF,TGTGCCAGCAGAGGTACGGCCTCTGGGGCCAACGTCCTGACTTTC
TRBJ2-3,few,16,TRBD1,TRBV28,CASSSALGQGTDTQYF,TGTGCCAGCAGTTCCGCCCTCGGACAGGGAACAGATACGCAGTATTTT
TRBJ2-5,many,17,NA,TRBV24-1,CATSDGGAAARAETQYF,TGTGCCACCAGTGACGGAGGAGCGGCAGCACGGGCCGAGACCCAGTACTTC
TRBJ1-2,many,13,NA,TRBV7-9,CASSLQSTYGYTF,TGTGCCAGCAGCTTACAGTCCACCTATGGCTACACCTTC
TRBJ2-7,NA,15,NA,TRBV5-4,CASSPPGQGQREQYF,TGTGCCAGCAGCCCACCCGGACAAGGTCAAAGGGAGCAGTACTTC
TRBJ2-7,many,15,TRBD2,TRBV29-1,CSVSGLAGFSYEQYF,TGCAGCGTTTCCGGACTAGCGGGATTCTCCTACGAGCAGTACTTC
TRBJ2-2,NA,15,NA,TRBV9,CASSVEARNTGELFF,TGTGCCAGCAGCGTAGAGGCACGGAACACCGGGGAGCTGTTTTTT
TRBJ2-2,many,14,TRBD2,TRBV6-5,CASSYVREGGELFF,TGTGCCAGCAGTTACGTAAGGGAGGGCGGGGAGCTGTTTTTT
TRBJ1-1,NA,12,NA,TRBV4-1,CASSRPAPEAFF,TGCGCCAGCAGCCGCCCCGCTCCTGAAGCTTTCTTT
TRBJ2-1,NA,18,TRBD2,TRBV15,CATSRELAGGSSYNEQFF,TGTGCCACCAGCAGAGAATTAGCGGGAGGGAGCTCCTACAATGAGCAGTTCTTC
TRBJ2-1,NA,14,NA,TRBV30,CAWERGRSYNEQFF,TGTGCCTGGGAACGAGGCCGGAGTTACAATGAGCAGTTCTTC
TRBJ1-4,few,15,TRBD1,TRBV4-1,CASSLQTGGREKLFF,TGCGCCAGCAGCCTACAAACAGGGGGTAGAGAAAAACTGTTTTTT
TRBJ1-1,NA,15,TRBD1,TRBV7-9,CASSSNRGSDTEAFF,TGTGCCAGCAGCTCCAACAGGGGATCGGACACTGAAGCTTTCTTT
TRBJ1-1,many,11,NA,TRBV20-1,CSANTGAEAFF,TGCAGTGCCAACACTGGCGCTGAAGCTTTCTTT
TRBJ2-1,many,15,TRBD1,TRBV18,CASSAYRGSGDEQFF,TGTGCCAGCTCAGCATACAGGGGTTCCGGGGATGAGCAGTTCTTC
TRBJ2-1,few,16,TRBD2,TRBV12-3/TRBV12-4,CASSPRLAGYYNEQFF,TGTGCCAGCAGTCCGAGACTAGCGGGATACTACAATGAGCAGTTCTTC
TRBJ2-5,many,19,TRBD2,TRBV15,CATSPRMTSGRRVKETQYF,TGTGCCACCAGCCCTCGAATGACTAGCGGGAGGAGAGTGAAGGAGACCCAGTACTTC
TRBJ1-4,few,16,NA,TRBV20-1,CSAQQPGVVTNEKLFF,TGCAGTGCTCAGCAACCAGGGGTAGTAACTAATGAAAAACTGTTTTTT
TRBJ2-2,few,17,TRBD2,TRBV11-2,CASSLDIAGGVTGELFF,TGTGCCAGCAGCTTAGATATAGCGGGAGGTGTCACCGGGGAGCTGTTTTTT
TRBJ2-7,few,13,NA,TRBV7-7,CASSPQASYEQYF,TGTGCCAGCAGCCCACAGGCCTCCTACGAGCAGTACTTC
TRBJ2-3,few,16,NA,TRBV20-1,CSAIVSWLAGTDTQYF,TGCAGTGCTATAGTCTCTTGGCTAGCTGGCACAGATACGCAGTATTTT
TRBJ1-1,few,11,NA,TRBV20-1,CSAPTNTEAFF,TGCAGTGCTCCTACGAACACTGAAGCTTTCTTT
TRBJ2-3,many,19,TRBD2,TRBV5-4,CASSSGTGLAGVGTDTQYF,TGTGCCAGCAGCTCAGGGACGGGACTAGCGGGAGTGGGCACAGATACGCAGTATTTT
TRBJ2-3,NA,16,TRBD2,TRBV11-2,CASSVTGTRGTDTQYF,TGTGCCAGCAGCGTAACCGGGACTAGAGGCACAGATACGCAGTATTTT
TRBJ2-7,few,14,TRBD1,TRBV27,CASRPGQAPYEQYF,TGTGCCAGCAGGCCGGGACAGGCCCCCTACGAGCAGTACTTC
TRBJ2-6,few,18,NA,TRBV28,CASRLPGSHVSGANVLTF,TGTGCCAGCAGATTACCGGGGAGCCATGTCTCTGGGGCCAACGTCCTGACTTTC
TRBJ1-4,few,15,TRBD1,TRBV5-5,CASSLPGTGSEKLFF,TGTGCCAGCAGCCTACCCGGGACAGGGAGTGAAAAACTGTTTTTT
TRBJ1-5,NA,14,TRBD1,TRBV18,CASSPGQGTQPQHF,TGTGCCAGCTCACCAGGACAGGGTACTCAGCCCCAGCATTTT
TRBJ1-3,many,16,NA,TRBV18,CASSPANLNSGNTIYF,TGTGCCAGCTCACCGGCCAACTTAAACTCTGGAAACACCATATATTTT
TRBJ2-5,many,13,NA,TRBV7-2,CASSFSYQETQYF,TGTGCCAGCAGCTTTTCCTACCAAGAGACCCAGTACTTC
TRBJ2-7,many,13,TRBD2,TRBV20-1,CSAIAGGVYEQYF,TGCAGTGCCATAGCGGGAGGGGTCTACGAGCAGTACTTC
TRBJ1-2,NA,13,NA,TRBV30,CAWNAGYYGGYTF,TGTGCCTGGAACGCGGGGTATTACGGTGGCTACACCTTC
TRBJ2-5,many,16,TRBD1,TRBV5-5,CASSLGTGGNQETQYF,TGTGCCAGCAGCTTGGGGACAGGGGGGAACCAAGAGACCCAGTACTTC
TRBJ2-1,many,15,NA,TRBV10-3,CAISVNSGVGNEQFF,TGTGCCATCAGTGTAAACTCCGGAGTTGGTAATGAGCAGTTCTTC
TRBJ1-5,many,12,NA,TRBV29-1,CSVEDGDQPQHF,TGCAGCGTTGAAGATGGGGATCAGCCCCAGCATTTT
TRBJ2-3,many,13,TRBD2,TRBV7-2,CASSEMTSGREYF,TGTGCCAGCAGCGAAATGACTAGCGGGAGAGAGTATTTT
TRBJ2-3,few,17,TRBD1,TRBV7-9,CASSLGAAGGCTDTQYF,TGTGCCAGCAGCTTAGGAGCGGCAGGGGGTTGTACAGATACGCAGTATTTT
TRBJ2-5,few,15,TRBD2,TRBV12-3/TRBV12-4,CASSPGEAGGETQYF,TGTGCCAGCAGTCCTGGAGAAGCGGGAGGAGAGACCCAGTACTTC
TRBJ2-1,many,14,NA,TRBV29-1,CSSEGVSSYNEQFF,TGCAGCTCAGAGGGAGTTAGCTCCTACAATGAGCAGTTCTTC
TRBJ2-1,few,11,NA,TRBV6-2/TRBV6-3,CASSSTVLQFF,TGTGCCAGCAGCTCCACGGTACTGCAGTTCTTC
TRBJ2-5,few,15,TRBD2,TRBV4-2,CASSQERERRETQYF,TGTGCCAGCAGCCAGGAGCGGGAGCGGAGAGAGACCCAGTACTTC
TRBJ2-3,many,16,TRBD2,TRBV15,CATSRDRAGVSDTQYF,TGTGCCACCAGCAGAGATCGAGCGGGAGTGTCAGATACGCAGTATTTT
TRBJ2-1,many,14,TRBD1,TRBV29-1,CSVEGQGARNEQFF,TGCAGCGTTGAAGGCCAGGGGGCGCGGAATGAGCAGTTCTTC
TRBJ1-2,few,14,NA,TRBV6-5,CASRAGGAGYGYTF,TGTGCCAGCAGGGCCGGGGGCGCGGGCTATGGCTACACCTTC
TRBJ2-7,medium-sized,11,NA,TRBV28,CASSSGYEQYF,TGTGCCAGCAGTTCCGGGTACGAGCAGTACTTC
TRBJ2-1,many,14,TRBD2,TRBV4-3,CASSQGLAGGEQFF,TGCGCCAGCAGCCAAGGGCTAGCGGGAGGTGAGCAGTTCTTC
TRBJ1-3,few,13,NA,TRBV12-3/TRBV12-4,CASSFLGGNTIYF,TGTGCCAGCAGTTTTCTGGGTGGAAACACCATATATTTT
TRBJ1-4,NA,14,NA,TRBV5-1,CASSPDTGNEKLFF,TGCGCCAGCAGTCCCGACACGGGGAATGAAAAACTGTTTTTT
TRBJ1-2,few,13,NA,TRBV5-1,CASSPLTHYGYTF,TGCGCCAGCAGCCCCCTTACGCACTATGGCTACACCTTC
TRBJ1-1,few,14,NA,TRBV5-8,CASSFSPSSPEAFF,TGTGCCAGCAGCTTTTCACCCTCTTCCCCTGAAGCTTTCTTT
TRBJ1-4,few,13,NA,TRBV20-1,CSAARGTNEKLFF,TGCAGTGCCGCACGGGGCACTAATGAAAAACTGTTTTTT
TRBJ1-1,few,16,NA,TRBV7-2,CASSSGTIRGGTEAFF,TGTGCCAGCAGCTCCGGGACGATCAGGGGAGGAACTGAAGCTTTCTTT